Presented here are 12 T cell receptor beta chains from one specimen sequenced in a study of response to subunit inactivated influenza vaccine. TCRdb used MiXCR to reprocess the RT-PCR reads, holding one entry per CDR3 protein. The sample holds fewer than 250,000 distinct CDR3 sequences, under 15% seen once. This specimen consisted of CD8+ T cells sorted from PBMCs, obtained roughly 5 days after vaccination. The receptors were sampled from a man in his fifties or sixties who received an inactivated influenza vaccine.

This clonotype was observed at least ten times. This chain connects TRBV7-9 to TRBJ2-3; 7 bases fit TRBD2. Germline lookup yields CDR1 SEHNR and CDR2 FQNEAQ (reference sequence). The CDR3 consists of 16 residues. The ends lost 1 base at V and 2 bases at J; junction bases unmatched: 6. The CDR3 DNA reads TGTGCCAGCAGCTTAGTCTTGGCGGGGGACACAGATACGCAGTATTTT. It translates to CASSLVLAGDTDTQYF. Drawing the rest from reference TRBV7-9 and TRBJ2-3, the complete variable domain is DTGVSQNPRHKITKRGQNVTFRCDPISEHNRLYWYRQTLGQGPEFLTYFQNEAQLEKSRLLSDRFSAERPKGSFSTLEIQRTEQGDSAMYLCASSLVLAGDTDTQYFGPGTRLTVL.

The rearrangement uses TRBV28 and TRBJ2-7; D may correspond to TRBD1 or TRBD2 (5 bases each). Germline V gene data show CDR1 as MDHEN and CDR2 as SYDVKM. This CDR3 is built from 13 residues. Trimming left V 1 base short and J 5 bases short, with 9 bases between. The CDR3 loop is CASSLLGDHEQYF. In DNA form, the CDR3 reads TGTGCCAGCAGTTTATTGGGGGACCACGAGCAGTACTTC.

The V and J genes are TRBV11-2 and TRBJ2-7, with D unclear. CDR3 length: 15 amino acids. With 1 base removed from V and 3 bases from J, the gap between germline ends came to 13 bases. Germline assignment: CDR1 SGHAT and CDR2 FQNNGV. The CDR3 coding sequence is TGTGCCAGCAGCTTAGGGGATTCCCCTTTCTACGAGCAGTACTTC. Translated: CASSLGDSPFYEQYF.

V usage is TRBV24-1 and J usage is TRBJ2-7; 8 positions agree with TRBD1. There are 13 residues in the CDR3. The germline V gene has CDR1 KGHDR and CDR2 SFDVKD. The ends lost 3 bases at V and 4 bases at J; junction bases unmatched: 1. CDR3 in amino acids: CATSDHRGYEQYF. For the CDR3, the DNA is TGTGCCACCAGTGATCACAGGGGGTACGAGCAGTACTTC.

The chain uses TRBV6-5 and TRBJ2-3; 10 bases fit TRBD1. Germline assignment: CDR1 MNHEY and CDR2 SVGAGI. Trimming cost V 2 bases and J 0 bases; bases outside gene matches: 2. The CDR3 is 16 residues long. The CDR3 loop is CASSYGTGVSTDTQYF. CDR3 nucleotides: TGTGCCAGCAGTTACGGGACAGGGGTTAGCACAGATACGCAGTATTTT.

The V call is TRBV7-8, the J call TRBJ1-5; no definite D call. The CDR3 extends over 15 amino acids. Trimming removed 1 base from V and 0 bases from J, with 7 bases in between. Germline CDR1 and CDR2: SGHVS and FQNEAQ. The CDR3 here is CASSLERISNQPQHF. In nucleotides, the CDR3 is TGTGCCAGCAGCTTAGAGAGGATTAGCAATCAGCCCCAGCATTTT.

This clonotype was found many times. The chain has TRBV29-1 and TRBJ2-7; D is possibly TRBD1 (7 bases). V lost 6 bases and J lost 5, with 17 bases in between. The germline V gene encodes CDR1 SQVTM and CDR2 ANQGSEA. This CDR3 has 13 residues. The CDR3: CSVAGGWRDEQYF. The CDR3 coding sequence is TGCAGCGTGGCAGGGGGGTGGAGAGACGAGCAGTACTTC.

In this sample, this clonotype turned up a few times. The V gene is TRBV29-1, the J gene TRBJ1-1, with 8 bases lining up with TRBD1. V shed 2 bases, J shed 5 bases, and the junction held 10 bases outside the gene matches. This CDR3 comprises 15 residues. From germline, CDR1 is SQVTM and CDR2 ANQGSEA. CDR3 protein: CSVEWARTGRTEAFF. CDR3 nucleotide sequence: TGCAGCGTTGAATGGGCTAGGACAGGGAGGACTGAAGCTTTCTTT.

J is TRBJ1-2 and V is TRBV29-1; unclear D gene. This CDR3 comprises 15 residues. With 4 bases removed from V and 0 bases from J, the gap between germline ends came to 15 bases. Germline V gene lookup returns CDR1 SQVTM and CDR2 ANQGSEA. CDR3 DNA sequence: TGCAGCGTTGCTCCCTCGGTGGGAGCTAACTATGGCTACACCTTC. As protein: CSVAPSVGANYGYTF.

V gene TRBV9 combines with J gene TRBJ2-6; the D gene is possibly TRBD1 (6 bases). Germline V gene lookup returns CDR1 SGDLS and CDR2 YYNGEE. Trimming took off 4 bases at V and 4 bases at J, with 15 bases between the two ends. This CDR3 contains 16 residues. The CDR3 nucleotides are TGTGCCAGCAGCCCCCCCTCAGGGGCCGGGGCCAACGTCCTGACTTTC. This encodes CASSPPSGAGANVLTF.

CDR3 sequence reads: CASRIRDRGTEAFF. Written as DNA, the CDR3 is TGTGCCAGCAGGATACGGGACAGGGGAACTGAAGCTTTCTTT. This chain uses TRBV27 with TRBJ1-1; TRBD1 matches 10 bases. Germline CDR1 MNHEY, CDR2 SMNVEV (reference sequence). The trim removed 6 bases at V and 5 bases at J, leaving 6 bases unmatched. The CDR3 runs 14 residues.

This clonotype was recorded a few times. The CDR3 here is CASSPGLAGTSEQFF. In DNA, the CDR3 is TGTGCCAGCAGCCCAGGGCTAGCGGGAACGAGCGAGCAGTTCTTC. The rearrangement joins TRBV9 to TRBJ2-1; the match to TRBD2 covers 9 bases. This CDR3 has 15 residues. Germline lookup yields CDR1 SGDLS and CDR2 YYNGEE. J was trimmed by 10 bases and V by 4 bases; bases with no gene match: 12.